One and the same sample provided the 24 T cell receptor beta chains below, sequenced in a study of cytotoxic CD8 clonotypes in ibrutinib-treated CLL. The table came from immunoSEQ multiplex PCR; TCRdb's copy has only in-frame clones and leaves some out. Of 150,000 to 200,000 clones listed, roughly 80% are singletons. This sample comprised PBMCs, obtained after 24 months of ibrutinib treatment. The receptors here all came from a human donor with chronic lymphocytic leukemia.

The V call is TRBV28, the J call TRBJ1-2, with a weak D call TRBD1 (5 bases). Per the germline V gene, CDR1 is MDHEN and CDR2 is SYDVKM. Between the trimmed V and J ends, which lost 7 bases and 6 bases, there was a span of 21 bases. CDR3 length: 15 residues. CDR3 amino acids: CASKEQEQRIHGYTF. In DNA form, the CDR3 reads TGTGCCAGCAAGGAACAGGAGCAACGTATACATGGCTACACCTTC.

The chain links TRBV29-1 to TRBJ2-1, with 7 bases matching TRBD1. CDR1 is SQVTM and CDR2 is ANQGSEA in the germline V gene. With V trimmed by 7 bases and J by 6 bases, 3 bases remained unmatched. CDR3 length: 11 residues. The CDR3 DNA reads TGCAGCGCAGGGACAGTCAATGAGCAGTTCTTC. Its protein product is CSAGTVNEQFF.

This sequence joins TRBV11-2 and TRBJ1-1, with 11 bases that match TRBD1. V shed 4 bases and J 5 bases; nucleotides not matched to a gene: 3. The CDR3 spans 14 residues. In germline, CDR1 is SGHAT, CDR2 FQNNGV. As DNA, the CDR3 is TGTGCCAGCAGCTGGACAGGGGGCGGAACTGAAGCTTTCTTT. It is translated as CASSWTGGGTEAFF.

Concerning this clone itself: An end of the junction does not agree with germline; a read error may underlie this. The gene calls are TRBV5-1 and TRBJ1-6, with TRBD1 identical over 8 bases. The CDR3 is 17 amino acids. In germline, CDR1 is SGHRS, CDR2 YFSETQ. The CDR3 bases are TGCGCCAGCAGCTTGGATCCCCTGACAGGGGAGTTTCTCGGTCATTGTTTT. Protein product: CASSLDPLTGEFLGHCF. The entire variable domain, with the rest obtained from reference TRBV5-1 and TRBJ1-6, is as follows: KAGVTQTPRYLIKTRGQQVTLSCSPISGHRSVSWYQQTPGQGLQFLFEYFSETQRNKGNFPGRFSGRQFSNSRSEMNVSTLELGDSALYLCASSLDPLTGEFLGHCFGNGTRLTVT.

This clone was picked up one time. The chain is built from TRBV19 and TRBJ2-7; tentative D call: TRBD2 (6 bases). The germline V and J ends were trimmed by 3 bases and 0 bases, with 15 bases remaining between them. Germline values: CDR1 LNHDA, CDR2 SQIVND (reference sequence). The CDR3 is 16 residues long. Here the CDR3 reads CASSIGWEASSYEQYF. CDR3 sequence (DNA): TGTGCCAGTAGTATTGGGTGGGAGGCGAGCTCCTACGAGCAGTACTTC.

This CDR3 is CASSPLGVVSGELFF. DNA of the CDR3: TGTGCCAGCAGCCCTTTGGGCGTGGTCTCCGGGGAGCTGTTTTTT. V is TRBV7-2 and J is TRBJ2-2; D remains unclear. CDR3 length equals 15 residues. Germline CDR1 reads SGHTA; CDR2 reads FQGNSA. Trimming cost V 5 bases and J 6 bases, with 16 bases left between them.

The chain couples TRBV2 to TRBJ1-1, with D tentatively TRBD1 (5 bases). Deletions cut 7 bases from V and 5 bases from J, with 17 bases between. CDR1 and CDR2 from the germline V gene are SNHLY and FYNNEI. The CDR3 spans 14 residues. CDR3 sequence (DNA): TGTGCCAGCAAAGGAAAAGGGGTGGGGACTGAAGCTTTCTTT. Translation gives CASKGKGVGTEAFF.

The V call is TRBV19, the J call TRBJ1-5, with D unclear. Trimming took off 9 bases at V and 1 base at J, with 16 bases between the two ends. Germline-derived CDR1 and CDR2 are LNHDA and SQIVND (reference sequence). This CDR3 is built from 15 residues. CDR3 sequence: CASRSPGYSNQPQHF. The CDR3 region has the DNA TGTGCCAGCAGGAGCCCCGGTTACAGCAATCAGCCCCAGCATTTT.

The V and J genes are TRBV5-8 and TRBJ1-2; TRBD1 aligns across 8 bases. Germline loops: CDR1 SGHTS, CDR2 YDEGEE. The length of the CDR3 is 14 residues. Trimming cost V 4 bases and J 1 base; bases outside gene matches: 3. Here the CDR3 reads CASSRTGFNYGYTF. The DNA of the CDR3 is TGTGCCAGCAGCCGGACAGGGTTTAACTATGGCTACACCTTC. The entire variable domain, with the rest obtained from reference TRBV5-8 and TRBJ1-2, is as follows: EAGVTQSPTHLIKTRGQQATLRCSPISGHTSVYWYQQALGLGLQFLLWYDEGEERNRGNFPPRFSGRQFPNYSSELNVNALELEDSALYLCASSRTGFNYGYTFGSGTRLTVV.

The chain joins TRBV25-1 to TRBJ2-7, with D perhaps TRBD2 (5 bases). CDR1 and CDR2 from the germline V gene are MGHDK and SYGVNS. Between the trimmed V and J ends, which lost 2 bases and 4 bases, there was a span of 9 bases. The CDR3 covers 13 residues. CDR3 sequence (DNA): TGTGCCAGCAGTGAAATATTAGCGTACGAGCAGTACTTC. This gives the protein CASSEILAYEQYF.

This clone came up a few times. The rearrangement links TRBV29-1 to TRBJ1-4; D is uncertain. The V gene's germline CDR1 is SQVTM and CDR2 ANQGSEA. The CDR3 is 12 amino acids. V gave up 6 bases and J gave up 8 bases, with 13 bases separating them. CDR3 loop: CSVQQSGEKLFF. The CDR3 nucleotides read TGCAGCGTCCAACAATCGGGGGAAAAACTGTTTTTT.

The rearrangement links TRBV2 to TRBJ2-7, with 10 bases identical to TRBD2. Germline trimming cut 2 bases from V and 7 bases from J; bases unmatched to any gene: 14. The germline V gene has CDR1 SNHLY and CDR2 FYNNEI. The CDR3 totals 17 residues. The CDR3 DNA is TGTGCCAGCAGTGAAAAGGTAGCGGGAGGACGGGGGTTGGAGCAGTACTTC. Residues: CASSEKVAGGRGLEQYF.

The CDR3 DNA follows: TGCGCCAGCAGCTATTCTGGGACAGGCATCACATCTGGAAACACCATATATTTT. Its protein product is CASSYSGTGITSGNTIYF. V usage is TRBV5-1 and J usage is TRBJ1-3; 8 nucleotides agree with TRBD1. V gave up 3 bases and J gave up 1 base; unmatched junction bases: 12. The CDR3 extends over 18 amino acids. Germline lookup yields CDR1 SGHRS and CDR2 YFSETQ.

This sequence joins TRBV5-4 and TRBJ2-5, with 12 bases fitting TRBD2. The germline V gene has CDR1 SGHNT and CDR2 YYREEE (reference sequence). The CDR3 is made up of 16 amino acids. With 4 bases clipped from V and 5 bases from J, the junction kept 9 bases outside the gene matches. The CDR3, as DNA: TGTGCCAGCAGCCAAACTAGCGGGAGGCAAGGGGAGACCCAGTACTTC. Protein sequence: CASSQTSGRQGETQYF. The variable domain in full, with the rest retrieved from reference TRBV5-4 and TRBJ2-5, is ETGVTQSPTHLIKTRGQQVTLRCSSQSGHNTVSWYQQALGQGPQFIFQYYREEENGRGNFPPRFSGLQFPNYSSELNVNALELDDSALYLCASSQTSGRQGETQYFGPGTRLLVL.

The genes are TRBV9 and TRBJ1-1; the D is unclear. With 0 bases removed from V and 3 bases from J, the gap between germline ends came to 9 bases. This CDR3 is built from 14 residues. In germline, CDR1 is SGDLS, CDR2 YYNGEE. CDR3 amino acids: CASSVAAADTEAFF. The DNA of the CDR3 is TGTGCCAGCAGCGTAGCCGCTGCAGACACTGAAGCTTTCTTT.

The chain couples TRBV19 to TRBJ1-3; no clear D gene. CDR3 length equals 14 residues. Trimming shortened V by 3 bases and J by 7 bases, and 13 bases separated the two germline ends. CDR1 and CDR2 from the germline V gene are LNHDA and SQIVND (reference sequence). Here the CDR3 DNA reads TGTGCCAGTAGTATGGAGCAGGCAAATAACACCATATATTTT. Its translation is CASSMEQANNTIYF.

J is TRBJ1-1 and V is TRBV30, with unresolved D. Germline-derived CDR1 and CDR2 are GTSNPN and SVGIG (reference sequence). V was pared by 0 bases and J by 4 bases, with 9 bases between. This CDR3 comprises 13 residues. The CDR3 region is CAWSVGGSTEAFF. The DNA for the CDR3 is TGTGCCTGGAGTGTAGGAGGGAGCACTGAAGCTTTCTTT. Complete variable domain (other parts from reference TRBV30 and TRBJ1-1): SQTIHQWPATLVQPVGSPLSLECTVEGTSNPNLYWYRQAAGRGLQLLFYSVGIGQISSEVPQNLSASRPQDRQFILSSKKLLLSDSGFYLCAWSVGGSTEAFFGQGTRLTVV.

This chain connects TRBV7-2 to TRBJ1-3; D is possibly TRBD1 (5 bases). Germline V gene sequence: CDR1 SGHTA, CDR2 FQGNSA. Trimming cost V 5 bases and J 4 bases, with 21 bases left between them. CDR3 length: 17 amino acids. DNA for the CDR3: TGTGCCAGCAGCGTACGTTCCGGGGCCCTAGGAGGAAACACCATATATTTT. Translated: CASSVRSGALGGNTIYF.

The DNA of the CDR3 is TGTGCCAGCAGCTTAGGGGCTTTACTCGAGCAGTACTTC. Encoded protein: CASSLGALLEQYF. V is TRBV7-8 and J is TRBJ2-7; unclear D gene. The CDR3 is made up of 13 amino acids. Trimming left V 1 base short and J 6 bases short, with 10 bases between. Germline V gives CDR1 SGHVS, CDR2 FQNEAQ.

CDR3 region: CASSVVGGSTGELFF. The CDR3 DNA reads as TGTGCCAGCAGCGTAGTAGGGGGAAGCACCGGGGAGCTGTTTTTT. The V gene is TRBV9, the J gene TRBJ2-2; the D gene is possibly TRBD1 (6 bases). This CDR3 is built from 15 residues. The V end was cut by 0 bases, the J end by 4 bases, with 10 bases between. Germline CDR1 is SGDLS and CDR2 is YYNGEE.

This sequence joins TRBV5-8 and TRBJ2-7; perhaps TRBD2 as D (6 bases). CDR3 length: 15 amino acids. V shed 3 bases and J shed 2 bases, with 15 bases lying between them. Germline values: CDR1 SGHTS, CDR2 YDEGEE. The CDR3 is CASSSAGSRAYEQYF. The CDR3 DNA is TGTGCCAGCAGCTCCGCCGGGAGCAGGGCCTACGAGCAGTACTTC.

This clone was seen only a few times. The J gene is TRBJ1-3, the V gene TRBV7-9, with 12 bases that match TRBD1. Trimming took 4 bases from V and 3 from J; bases not matched to a gene: 4. In germline, CDR1 is SEHNR, CDR2 FQNEAQ (reference sequence). The CDR3 runs 16 residues. The CDR3 spells CASSSGQGAHGNTIYF. CDR3 in DNA: TGTGCCAGCAGCTCGGGACAGGGGGCGCATGGAAACACCATATATTTT.

The chain carries TRBV6-6 and TRBJ2-7, with 9 bases matching TRBD2. The CDR3 loop spans 14 amino acids. Trimming took 5 bases from V and 5 from J; bases not matched to a gene: 7. Germline CDR1 MNHNY, CDR2 SVGAGI (reference sequence). CDR3 amino acids: CASSPSGAKDEQYF. The CDR3 DNA reads TGTGCCAGCAGTCCTAGCGGGGCTAAAGACGAGCAGTACTTC.

V usage is TRBV6-5 and J usage is TRBJ2-7, with 8 bases matching TRBD2. The trim removed 0 bases at V and 2 bases at J, leaving 3 bases unmatched. The germline V gene has CDR1 MNHEY and CDR2 SVGAGI. This CDR3 spans 15 amino acids. Written as DNA, the CDR3 is TGTGCCAGCAGTTACTCGGCTAGCGGGCCCTACGAGCAGTACTTC. Amino acids: CASSYSASGPYEQYF.